This T cell receptor beta chain was observed in a study of T cell responses to AZD1222 COVID-19 vaccine. Study-wide findings and caveats: There were repertoire samples only from the period after the peak T cell response. At study baseline, merely over 5 AZD1222 recipients were seropositive.

Comments on this clone: Its antigen is unidentified.

Data came from immunoSEQ multiplex PCR; TCRdb stores just in-frame clones and leaves some out. Of 44,000 or so clones in the sample, around four fifths were seen once. This specimen was peripheral blood, taken 28 days after the second dose of the MenACWY control vaccine. This TCR derives from an adult who received the MenACWY meningococcal vaccine as a control.

CDR3 in DNA: TGTGCCAGCAGCGTAGGGGTTGGGGCCTCGAACACTGAAGCTTTCTTT. This sequence encodes CASSVGVGASNTEAFF. The V and J genes are TRBV9 and TRBJ1-1; a weak D match, TRBD1 (5 bases). The CDR3 is made up of 16 amino acids. Per germline, CDR1 SGDLS and CDR2 YYNGEE. Deletions cut 0 bases from V and 1 base from J, with 13 bases between.